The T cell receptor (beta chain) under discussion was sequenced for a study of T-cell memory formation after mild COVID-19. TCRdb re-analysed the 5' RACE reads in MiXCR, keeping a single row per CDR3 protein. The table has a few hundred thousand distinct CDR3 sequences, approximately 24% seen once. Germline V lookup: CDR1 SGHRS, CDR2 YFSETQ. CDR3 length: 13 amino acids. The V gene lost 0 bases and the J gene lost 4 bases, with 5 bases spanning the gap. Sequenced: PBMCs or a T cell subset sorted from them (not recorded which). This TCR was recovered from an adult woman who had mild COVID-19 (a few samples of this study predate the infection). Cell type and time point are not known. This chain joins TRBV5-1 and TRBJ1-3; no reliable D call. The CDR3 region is CASSLGGGNTIYF. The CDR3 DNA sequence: TGCGCCAGCAGCTTGGGAGGGGGAAACACCATATATTTT.